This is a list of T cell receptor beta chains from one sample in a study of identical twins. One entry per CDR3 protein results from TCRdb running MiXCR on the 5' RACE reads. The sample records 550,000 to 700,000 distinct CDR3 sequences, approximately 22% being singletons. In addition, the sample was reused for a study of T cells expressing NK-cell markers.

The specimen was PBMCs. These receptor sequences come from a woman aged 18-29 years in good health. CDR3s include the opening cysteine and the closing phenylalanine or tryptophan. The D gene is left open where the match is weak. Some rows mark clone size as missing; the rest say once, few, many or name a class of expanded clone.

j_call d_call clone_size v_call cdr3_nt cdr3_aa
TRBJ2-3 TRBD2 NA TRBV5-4 TGTGCCAGCACCCTCCGGGACTACGCAGATACGCAGTATTTT CASTLRDYADTQYF
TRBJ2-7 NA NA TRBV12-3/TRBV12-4 TGTGCCAGCAGTTTAGGGTCGGTCTTCCGGTACGAGCAGTACTTC CASSLGSVFRYEQYF
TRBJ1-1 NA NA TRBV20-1 TGCAGTGCTAGAGTGAACGGGGATGAAGCTTTCTTT CSARVNGDEAFF
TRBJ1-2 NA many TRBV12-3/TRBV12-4 TGTGCCAGCAGCCGGATGACAGTCAGCCGCTATGGCTACACCTTC CASSRMTVSRYGYTF
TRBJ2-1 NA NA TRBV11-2 TGTGCCAGCAGCTTTGGGTTCTCCAAGCAGTTCTTC CASSFGFSKQFF
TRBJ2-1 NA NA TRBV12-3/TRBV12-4 TGTGCCAGCAGTTTATGGGAAGCGTCCTACAATGAGCAGTTCTTC CASSLWEASYNEQFF
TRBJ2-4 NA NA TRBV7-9 TGTGCCAGCAGCTCCAACCCAGGGGTAGCCAAAAACATTCAGTACTTC CASSSNPGVAKNIQYF
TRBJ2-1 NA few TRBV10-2 TGCGCCAGCAGTGTAGAAAGACTTTGGAATGAGCAGTTCTTC CASSVERLWNEQFF
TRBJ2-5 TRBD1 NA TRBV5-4 TGTGCCAGCAGCCAGAGGGACAGCGGCCACAAGTACTTC CASSQRDSGHKYF
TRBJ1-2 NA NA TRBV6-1 TGTGCCAGCGAAGGCAGAACTAACTATGGCTACACCTTC CASEGRTNYGYTF
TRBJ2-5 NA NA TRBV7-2 TGTGCCAGCAGCTTAACGCTGGAGACCCAGTACTTC CASSLTLETQYF
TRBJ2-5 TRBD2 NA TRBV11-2 TGTGCCAGCAGCGATCGACTAGCGGGGGACCAAGAGACCCAGTACTTC CASSDRLAGDQETQYF
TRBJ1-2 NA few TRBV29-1 TGCAGCGTTGCCCAGGGAAGGAATGGCTACACCTTC CSVAQGRNGYTF
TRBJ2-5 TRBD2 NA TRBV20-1 TGCAGTGCGCCTCCCCTCACTGGGACTAGGCTAGAGACCCAGTACTTC CSAPPLTGTRLETQYF
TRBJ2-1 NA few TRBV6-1 TGTGCCAGCACGTGGAGCTCCTACAATGAGCAGTTCTTC CASTWSSYNEQFF
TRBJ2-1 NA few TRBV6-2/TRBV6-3 TGTGCCAGCAGGGACAATGAGCAGTTCTTC CASRDNEQFF
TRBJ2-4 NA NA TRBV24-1 TGTGCCACCAGTGATAGGATGCGACTAGCCAAAAACATTCAGTACTTC CATSDRMRLAKNIQYF
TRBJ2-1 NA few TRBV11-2 TGTGCCAGCAGCTCGTCTCCGCGCGGGGAGCAGTTCTTC CASSSSPRGEQFF
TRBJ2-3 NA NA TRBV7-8 TGTGCCAGCAGCGAACTAGGGAACACAGATACGCAGTATTTT CASSELGNTDTQYF
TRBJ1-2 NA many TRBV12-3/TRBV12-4 TGTGCCAGCAGCCCCCGCAACTATGGCTACACCTTC CASSPRNYGYTF
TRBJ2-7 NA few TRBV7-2 TGTGCCAGCAGCTTTCTCCCTGGACCCTACGAGCAGTACTTC CASSFLPGPYEQYF
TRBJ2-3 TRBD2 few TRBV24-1 TGTGCCACCAGTGATGTCCCAGGGACTAGCGGGAGGCCAGATACGCAGTATTTT CATSDVPGTSGRPDTQYF
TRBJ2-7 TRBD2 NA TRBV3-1 TGTGCCAGCAGCGAATCCCTAGCGGCATCCTACGAGCAGTACTTC CASSESLAASYEQYF
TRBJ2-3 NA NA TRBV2 TGTGCCAGCAGTGTACCAGGGAAGGATACGCAGTATTTT CASSVPGKDTQYF
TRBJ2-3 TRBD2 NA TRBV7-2 TGTGCCAGCAGCCTGCGGACTAGCGGGCTGGGAAGGTATACGCAGTATTTT CASSLRTSGLGRYTQYF
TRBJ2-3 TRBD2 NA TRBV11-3 TGTGCCAGCACCCTGGGACTAGCGGGGGGGCACACAGATACGCAGTATTTT CASTLGLAGGHTDTQYF
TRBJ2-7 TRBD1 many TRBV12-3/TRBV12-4 TGTGCCAGCAGTCTAAAAGGGGGCGCAGGGGGCGAGCAGTACTTC CASSLKGGAGGEQYF
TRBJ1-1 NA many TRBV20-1 TGCAGTGCTAGGGTGCTGAACACTGAAGCTTTCTTT CSARVLNTEAFF
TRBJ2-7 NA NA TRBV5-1 TGCGCCAGCAGACCCGCCCTCGACAGCATGTACTTC CASRPALDSMYF
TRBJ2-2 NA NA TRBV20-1 TGCAGTGCTAGAGTCACGGGACACCAAACCGGGGAGCTGTTTTTT CSARVTGHQTGELFF
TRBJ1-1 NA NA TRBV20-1 TGCAGTGCTACGATAGCGGGGGCCACTGAAGCTTTCTTT CSATIAGATEAFF
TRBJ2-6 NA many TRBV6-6 TGTGCCAGCAGGGCAGGGCACTCTGGGGCCAACGTCCTGACTTTC CASRAGHSGANVLTF
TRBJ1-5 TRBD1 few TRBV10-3 TGTGCCGCCAGAGGACAGGGAAATCAGCCCCAGCATTTT CAARGQGNQPQHF
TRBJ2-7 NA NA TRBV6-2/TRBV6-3 TGTGCCAGTACTTCCACCCGGGGTGGCGAGCAGTACTTC CASTSTRGGEQYF
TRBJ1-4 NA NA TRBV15 TGTGCCACCAGCTCATCAAGGGGTGAAAAACTGTTTTTT CATSSSRGEKLFF
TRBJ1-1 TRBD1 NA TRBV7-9 TGTGCCAGCAGGACAGGGCCGCCTCGCGTGAACACTGAAGCTTTCTTT CASRTGPPRVNTEAFF
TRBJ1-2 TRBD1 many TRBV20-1 TGCAGTGCGTCAGACAGGGGGCTTAATGGCTACACCTTC CSASDRGLNGYTF
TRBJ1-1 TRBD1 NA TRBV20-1 TGCAGGCCGGGACAGATGAACACTGAAGCTTTCTTT CRPGQMNTEAFF
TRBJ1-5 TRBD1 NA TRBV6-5 TGTGCCAGCAGTTACCCTCCCGGGACAGGGGAGCCCCAGCATTTT CASSYPPGTGEPQHF
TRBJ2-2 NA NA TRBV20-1 TGCAGTGCTAGTCGGGTAGTGGGTACCGGGGAGCTGTTTTTT CSASRVVGTGELFF
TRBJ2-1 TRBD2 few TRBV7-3 TGTGCCAGCAGCTTATTCCGGGGGGGGCTCAATGAGCAGTTCTTC CASSLFRGGLNEQFF
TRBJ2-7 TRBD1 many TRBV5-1 TGCGCCAGCGGAACGGGACAGGGGGTCTCCTACGAGCAGTACTTC CASGTGQGVSYEQYF
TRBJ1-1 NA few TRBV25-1 TGTGCCAGCAGTGTAGCCTCAGGGGACGCTTTCTTT CASSVASGDAFF
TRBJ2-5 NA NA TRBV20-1 TGCAGTGCTCTGGATACTCCAATCCTACAAGAGACCCAGTACTTC CSALDTPILQETQYF
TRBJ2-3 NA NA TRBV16 TGTGCCAGCAGCCCCATCGGGGGTACAGATACGCAGTATTTT CASSPIGGTDTQYF
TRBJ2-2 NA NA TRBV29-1 TGCAGCGTTGTTAAAAACACCGGGGAGCTGTTTTTT CSVVKNTGELFF
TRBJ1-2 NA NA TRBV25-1 TGTGCCAGCAGCCCTCTCCGAGGCAAAGGATGGTATGGCTACACCTTC CASSPLRGKGWYGYTF